The sequence of this TCR beta chain was determined in a study of OX40 agonist ivuxolimab in advanced cancers. Background on the study: While on treatment, patients had intravenous ivuxolimab at 0.01 to 10 mg/kg every 2 weeks. Partial responses were recorded for three patients, including one with hepatocellular carcinoma and two with cutaneous melanoma.

Study-level findings and limits: More expanded clones were found, on average, in CD8+ than in CD4+ T cells.

This CDR3 spans 15 amino acids. From germline, CDR1 is MNHNY and CDR2 SVGAGI (reference sequence). V was clipped by 2 bases and J by 9 bases; unmatched bases: 4. Notes on this clone: The target antigen is unknown.

Profiling relied on immunoSEQ multiplex PCR, and the TCRdb table lists in-frame clones only, not all of them. The sample has around 68,000 clones; about 91% are singletons. The chain has TRBV6-6 and TRBJ2-1; TRBD2 aligns across 13 bases. This clonotype was sampled from an adult with an advanced solid tumor such as melanoma, head and neck, liver or kidney cancer. The starting material was CD4+ or CD8+ T cells sorted from blood, obtained in a trial of the OX40 agonist ivuxolimab. CDR3 in amino acids: CASSYTSGRGGEQFF. CDR3 coding DNA: TGTGCCAGCAGTTACACTAGCGGGAGGGGAGGTGAGCAGTTCTTC.